Sequencing of this T cell receptor (beta chain) was carried out in a study of cytomegalovirus exposure and HLA in healthy donors (dated by TCRdb to between 2016 and 2019). About the full investigation: A later analysis indicated that the 95 to 150 validation repertoires were generated on the platform also employed for the 700 or so repertoires of the first cohort. To predict cytomegalovirus infection status, the study brought together high-throughput TCR immunosequencing, statistical association of individual TCRs with disease status, and machine learning. In addition to the first cohort of approximately 670 subjects, a separate validation cohort of around 110 different subjects was used. The study was designed to test whether signatures of past pathogen exposure could be identified by cataloging public T cell receptors.

Relative to germline, V is 6 bases shorter and J is 6 bases shorter, with 9 bases between their ends. The CDR3 runs 11 residues from the cysteine to the phenylalanine. The retained sequence is limited to the CDR3, 33 bases, with the frame set at the first base. Sequences LNHDA (CDR1) and SQIVND (CDR2) are obtained from the germline V gene (reference sequence). Study-wide conclusions, independent of this receptor: In both the original and validation cohorts, the classifier was reported to diagnose cytomegalovirus status with high specificity and sensitivity. In vitro tests confirmed that a few of the cytomegalovirus-associated TCR beta chains recognize cytomegalovirus antigens. Most TCR sequences were seen in very few donors, while some public TCRs were found in many individuals. A later analysis lacked HLA typing for the validation cohort, so it scored co-occurrence in that cohort across all 110 or so repertoires. The study gave a list of roughly 150 TCR beta chains associated with cytomegalovirus. According to the authors, the approach could potentially be generalized to other disease states and immunological phenotypes. Subsequent analysis determined that TCRs grouped into clusters in the first cohort also showed a tendency toward co-occurrence across the roughly 130 validation repertoires, and 85% to 95% of cluster scores exceeded 0.

Separate from the approximately 690-subject first cohort, the validation cohort of roughly 110 subjects was the group to which the donors belonged. Receptors were amplified or captured by the immunoSEQ multiplex PCR assay. In the paper's pipeline: A statistical classification framework was built for diagnosing cytomegalovirus status from the catalog of TCR beta chain sequences. Here the immuneACCESS table is served through TCRdb, limited to in-frame sequences with V and J called. Missing clones are a known gap in these copies; in checked studies unresolved V genes cover under half, and the rest lacks a known reason. The DNA gave D and trimming, while V, J and clone size come from that table. For this sample the table gives roughly 250,000 clones, of which around 87% were detected only once. The ten most abundant clones make up less than 1.5% of the sample. A word on this clone: It has no known antigen specificity. No much larger clonotype is one base removed from it; base qualities were not supplied.

The specimen was PBMCs. The origin of this receptor is a young woman in good health and CMV-seropositive. Here the chain combines TRBV19 and TRBJ2-7; there is no confident call for the D gene. For the CDR3, the sequence is CASSLGFEQYF. The nucleotide sequence reads as follows: TGTGCCAGTAGCCTGGGCTTCGAGCAGTACTTC.